This record concerns one TCR beta chain sequence. Sequencing used immunoSEQ v3. Assay used: immunoSEQ multiplex PCR; TCRdb lists only in-frame clones, some missing. The sample carries around 19,000 clones, 83% recorded once. Germline V gives CDR1 MDHEN, CDR2 SYDVKM. V was pared by 5 bases and J by 2 bases, with 6 bases between. The CDR3 runs to 12 residues. The sample belongs to a study of TIL therapy for anti-PD-1-resistant metastatic lung cancer. Study in general: Tumors were harvested before any PD-1/PD-L1 blockade. Patients had a median age of approximately 57 years (range about 35-85). Most patients had lung adenocarcinoma.

As for time point: pre-treatment sample, taken before nivolumab and TIL therapy. Patients were adults with stage 4 NSCLC. This material consisted of blood, taken at baseline. V and J are TRBV28 and TRBJ2-5; no clear D gene. The TCR sequence derives from a person aged 25-79 years with non-small cell lung cancer. CDR3 in DNA: TGTGCCAGCAGTGTGCTACAAGAGACCCAGTACTTC. Its protein product is CASSVLQETQYF.